This passage covers 30 T cell receptor beta chains from one sample sequenced in a study of CD8+CD57+ T cells in acquired aplastic anemia. The study profiled TCR beta VDJ and CDR3 using genomic DNA as template. TCRdb processed the reads anew with MiXCR; each CDR3 protein has one entry. The data show 260,000 or so distinct CDR3 sequences, with roughly half seen just once and 7.8% held by the top ten. Selection for sequencing was limited to patients who had shown CD8+CD57+ cell expansion by flow cytometry. The specimen sequenced was sorted CD4+, CD8+, or CD8+CD57+ T cells (not recorded which) from PBMCs. The receptors were gathered from a human donor with aplastic anemia.

This clonotype was found many times. The chain links TRBV12-3 or TRBV12-4 to TRBJ1-4; no clear D gene. Trimming cost V 3 bases and J 5 bases, with 7 bases left between them. The length of the CDR3 is 13 residues. The DNA for the CDR3 is TGTGCCAGCAGTTTTTCGCCGAATGAAAAACTGTTTTTT. Amino acid sequence: CASSFSPNEKLFF.

This chain joins TRBV10-3 and TRBJ2-7, with 12 bases identical to TRBD2. This CDR3 is built from 14 residues. Germline assignment: CDR1 ENHRY and CDR2 SYGVKD. Trimming cost V 8 bases and J 3 bases; bases outside gene matches: 5. The CDR3 coding sequence is TGTGCCATCCTGACTAGCGGGGGCAACTACGAGCAGTACTTC. Protein sequence: CAILTSGGNYEQYF.

This clonotype came up a few times. The genes are TRBV27 and TRBJ1-1; unclear D gene. Trimming left V 3 bases short and J 8 bases short, with 13 bases between. Germline CDR1 and CDR2: MNHEY and SMNVEV (reference sequence). CDR3 length equals 13 residues. Here the CDR3 DNA reads TGTGCCAGCAGTTTTTCCCAGAGGTCGGAAGCTTTCTTT. Translation: CASSFSQRSEAFF.

This clonotype came up many times. The chain has TRBV13 and TRBJ2-1; D possibly corresponds to TRBD2 (6 bases). Germline CDR1 reads PRHDT; CDR2 reads FYEKMQ (reference sequence). The length of the CDR3 is 17 residues. The germline V and J ends were trimmed by 4 bases and 1 base, with 17 bases remaining between them. The DNA of the CDR3 is TGTGCCAGCAGCTACGGCGGGGCTAGCGCTTCCTACAATGAGCAGTTCTTC. It is translated as CASSYGGASASYNEQFF.

The J gene is TRBJ2-3, the V gene TRBV6-1, with TRBD1 matching over 9 bases. This CDR3 is 15 amino acids long. Germline lookup yields CDR1 MNHNS and CDR2 SASEGT. The trim removed 5 bases at V and 4 bases at J, leaving 7 bases unmatched. The CDR3 DNA reads TGTGCCAGCAGTTCGACAGGGGGGGGGGCAGATACGCAGTATTTT. It encodes CASSSTGGGADTQYF.

The rearrangement links TRBV7-8 to TRBJ1-6; 9 bases are shared with TRBD1. The germline gives CDR1 SGHVS, CDR2 FQNEAQ. This CDR3 contains 18 residues. V lost 4 bases and J lost 10; bases outside the gene matches: 17. The chain's CDR3 is CASSSGVSGTGILSPLHF. The DNA for the CDR3 is TGTGCCAGCAGCTCTGGCGTCTCCGGGACAGGGATATTGTCACCCCTCCACTTT.

The chain joins TRBV6-5 to TRBJ2-2; D unresolved. The ends were cut back, 0 bases at V and 7 bases at J, with 12 bases in the middle. The CDR3 is 15 amino acids. Germline assignment: CDR1 MNHEY and CDR2 SVGAGI. The CDR3: CASSYSPNASGELFF. CDR3 sequence (DNA): TGTGCCAGCAGTTACTCTCCTAACGCGAGCGGGGAGCTGTTTTTT.

The table lists this clonotype with a few counts. V gene TRBV6-6 combines with J gene TRBJ2-2, with D possibly called TRBD1 or TRBD2 (6 bases each). V gave up 7 bases and J gave up 7 bases, with 19 bases separating them. The germline CDR1 and CDR2 sequences are MNHNY and SVGAGI (reference sequence). This CDR3 has 15 residues. The CDR3 DNA sequence: TGTGCCAGCACTACAAGGGGGGAAGGAAACGGGGAGCTGTTTTTT. It codes for CASTTRGEGNGELFF.

The gene calls are TRBV7-9 and TRBJ2-1; the D is unclear. Germline V gene data show CDR1 as SEHNR and CDR2 as FQNEAQ (reference sequence). Trimming left V 4 bases short and J 15 bases short, with 7 bases between. There are 9 residues in the CDR3. CDR3 coding DNA: TGTGCCAGCAGCTGTGCAGGGTTCTTC. Amino acids: CASSCAGFF. Full variable domain (missing parts from reference TRBV7-9 and TRBJ2-1): DTGVSQNPRHKITKRGQNVTFRCDPISEHNRLYWYRQTLGQGPEFLTYFQNEAQLEKSRLLSDRFSAERPKGSFSTLEIQRTEQGDSAMYLCASSCAGFFGPGTRLTVL.

V usage is TRBV19 and J usage is TRBJ2-1, with D possibly TRBD1 on 5 matching bases. Trimming shortened V by 3 bases and J by 9 bases, and 15 bases separated the two germline ends. The germline gives CDR1 LNHDA, CDR2 SQIVND (reference sequence). CDR3 length: 14 residues. CDR3 bases: TGTGCCAGTAGTATCCCCAGGGTCCACAGTGAGCAGTTCTTC. Translation gives CASSIPRVHSEQFF.

At least ten counts were recorded for this clonotype. The rearrangement uses TRBV5-6 and TRBJ2-3; D uncertain. The CDR3 contains 12 residues. V was cut by 2 bases and J by 6 bases, with 7 bases left in between. Germline lookup yields CDR1 SGHDT and CDR2 YYEEEE. CDR3 DNA: TGTGCCAGCAGCTTTACATTGGATACGCAGTATTTT. Protein: CASSFTLDTQYF. The full variable domain, its missing parts supplied by reference TRBV5-6 and TRBJ2-3, is DAGVTQSPTHLIKTRGQQVTLRCSPKSGHDTVSWYQQALGQGPQFIFQYYEEEERQRGNFPDRFSGHQFPNYSSELNVNALLLGDSALYLCASSFTLDTQYFGPGTRLTVL.

Ten or more counts support this clonotype. The gene calls are TRBV7-9 and TRBJ2-3; D unclear. The length of the CDR3 is 15 residues. V lost 0 bases and J 6 bases, leaving 13 bases between the germline ends. Germline-derived CDR1 and CDR2 are SEHNR and FQNEAQ (reference sequence). The CDR3 reads CASSLAGRARDTQYF. The DNA for the CDR3 is TGTGCCAGCAGCTTAGCAGGCCGAGCAAGGGATACGCAGTATTTT. Full variable domain (remainder filled in from reference TRBV7-9 and TRBJ2-3): DTGVSQNPRHKITKRGQNVTFRCDPISEHNRLYWYRQTLGQGPEFLTYFQNEAQLEKSRLLSDRFSAERPKGSFSTLEIQRTEQGDSAMYLCASSLAGRARDTQYFGPGTRLTVL.

This clonotype turned up a few times. The germline gene is not matched at one end of the junction; a read error may be the cause. CDR3 nucleotides: TGTGCCAGCAGCTTAGGGCCCTCTGGAAACACCATATATTTT. Its translation is CASSLGPSGNTIYF. V and J are TRBV5-1 and TRBJ1-3, with unresolved D. The CDR3 has 14 residues. CDR1 is SGHRS, CDR2 YFSETQ, per germline.

This clonotype was picked up a small number of times. This chain's CDR3 is CAISDRDRGTDTQYF. The DNA of the CDR3 is TGTGCCATCAGTGACCGGGACAGGGGCACAGATACGCAGTATTTT. The J gene is TRBJ2-3, the V gene TRBV10-3, with 9 bases aligning to TRBD1. Germline V CDR1 and CDR2: ENHRY, SYGVKD. The CDR3 consists of 15 residues. V was clipped by 3 bases and J by 1 base; unmatched bases: 2.

CDR3 protein: CASSLVWPTDYNSPLHF. The CDR3 DNA reads TGCGCCAGCAGCTTGGTATGGCCGACCGATTATAATTCACCCCTCCACTTT. This chain joins TRBV5-1 and TRBJ1-6, with D hard to call. The germline V gene encodes CDR1 SGHRS and CDR2 YFSETQ. There are 17 residues in the CDR3. Trimming stripped 0 bases from V and 4 bases from J, with 14 bases between.

This clonotype appeared once. The chain carries TRBV6-6 and TRBJ2-7; tentatively, D is TRBD1 (5 bases). CDR1 is MNHNY, CDR2 SVGAGI, per germline (reference sequence). Trimming removed 2 bases at V and 1 base at J, with 9 bases between. This CDR3 is built from 14 residues. The CDR3 spells CASSYQGTSYEQYF. CDR3 bases: TGTGCCAGCAGTTACCAGGGCACTTCCTACGAGCAGTACTTC.

The chain recombines TRBV7-9 with TRBJ1-6, with a weak D call TRBD1 (6 bases). The CDR3 is 21 amino acids. With 9 bases removed from V and 10 bases from J, the gap between germline ends came to 40 bases. Germline CDR1 and CDR2: SEHNR and FQNEAQ (reference sequence). The CDR3 region has the DNA TGTGCCAGTACCCTTTCCCCAGCGGGGGGAGGTGGTACGGACAGTAACTCACCCCTCCACTTT. It is translated as CASTLSPAGGGGTDSNSPLHF.

The chain couples TRBV24-1 to TRBJ2-7; D could derive from TRBD1 or TRBD2 (5 bases each). Germline values: CDR1 KGHDR, CDR2 SFDVKD. The ends were cut back, 6 bases at V and 3 bases at J, with 11 bases in the middle. The CDR3 is 13 amino acids. The CDR3 protein is CATSPGRNYEQYF. The CDR3 DNA is TGTGCCACCAGTCCGGGACGGAACTACGAGCAGTACTTC.

As regards this clonotype: This may come from a read error, since a much larger clone is one base off. The V gene is TRBV6-5, the J gene TRBJ2-1; D gene ambiguous. CDR1 and CDR2 from the germline V gene are MNHEY and SVGAGI. The CDR3 covers 15 residues. Here the CDR3 reads CASRPQFETYIEQFF. The CDR3 bases are TGTGCCAGCAGACCCCAGTTCGAGACCTACATTGAGCAGTTCTTC.

This clonotype was seen repeatedly, ten times or more. The V call is TRBV6-5, the J call TRBJ2-1; no clear D gene. The V end was cut by 0 bases, the J end by 10 bases, with 4 bases between. This CDR3 is 11 amino acids long. Germline V gene sequence: CDR1 MNHEY, CDR2 SVGAGI. The CDR3 protein is CASSYSREQFF. The CDR3, as DNA: TGTGCCAGCAGTTACTCGAGGGAGCAGTTCTTC.

The CDR3 nucleotides read TGTGCCAGCAGTGACGGCCCTCAGGGGGAGCTGTTTTTT. Translated: CASSDGPQGELFF. The chain employs TRBV6-4 and TRBJ2-2; D remains ambiguous. Germline lookup yields CDR1 MRHNA and CDR2 SNTAGT. The CDR3 runs to 13 residues. Trimming took off 2 bases at V and 8 bases at J, with 9 bases between the two ends.

This chain links TRBV30 with TRBJ1-1; D not resolved. The CDR3 is 12 residues long. Trimming stripped 3 bases from V and 4 bases from J, with 9 bases between. Looked up from germline, CDR1 is GTSNPN and CDR2 is SVGIG (reference sequence). CDR3 bases: TGTGCCTGGAGCGACCGGGGCACTGAAGCTTTCTTT. Amino acid sequence: CAWSDRGTEAFF.

This clonotype was detected ten times or more. The chain recombines TRBV20-1 with TRBJ2-7; 7 nucleotides agree with TRBD2. The CDR3 sequence is 13 residues long. Unmatched junction bases numbered 5, after V lost 3 bases and J lost 3 bases. Germline V gene lookup returns CDR1 DFQATT and CDR2 SNEGSKA (reference sequence). The CDR3 coding sequence is TGCAGTGCTAGGGGCGGGAGCCTCTACGAGCAGTACTTC. This encodes CSARGGSLYEQYF.

A note on this clonotype: One base away lies a much larger clone, so this may be a sequencing read error. CDR3 bases: TGCGCCAGCAGCCAAGACAGGGGGACCTTTTACGAGCAGTTCTTC. As protein: CASSQDRGTFYEQFF. J is TRBJ2-7 and V is TRBV4-3; 7 bases map to TRBD1. The end of the DNA is better explained by TRBJ2-1, so the J call may be wrong. The CDR3 length is 15 residues. Looked up from germline, CDR1 is LGHNA and CDR2 is YSLEER.

The sample holds many counts of this clonotype. The V and J genes are TRBV5-8 and TRBJ1-1, with 8 bases matching TRBD1. J lost 0 bases, V lost 7 bases, and 8 bases had no gene match. The CDR3 runs to 15 residues. Germline V gene lookup returns CDR1 SGHTS and CDR2 YDEGEE. This CDR3 reads CASPGQGRVNTEAFF. The CDR3 DNA follows: TGTGCCAGCCCCGGACAGGGTAGGGTGAACACTGAAGCTTTCTTT. The variable domain in full, with the rest retrieved from reference TRBV5-8 and TRBJ1-1, is EAGVTQSPTHLIKTRGQQATLRCSPISGHTSVYWYQQALGLGLQFLLWYDEGEERNRGNFPPRFSGRQFPNYSSELNVNALELEDSALYLCASPGQGRVNTEAFFGQGTRLTVV.

The chain couples TRBV10-2 to TRBJ2-7, with a weak D call TRBD2 (6 bases). Germline CDR1 and CDR2: WSHSY and SAAADI. The CDR3 runs to 14 residues. The V end was cut by 0 bases, the J end by 5 bases, with 11 bases between. CDR3 in DNA: TGCGCCAGCAGTGAGTCGACGGGAGCCCACGAGCAGTACTTC. Translating it yields CASSESTGAHEQYF.

This clonotype was picked up many times. The chain carries TRBV3-1 and TRBJ2-5; 11 nucleotides line up with TRBD2. Unmatched junction bases numbered 8, after V lost 0 bases and J lost 2 bases. The CDR3 spans 18 residues. Per germline, CDR1 LGHDT and CDR2 YNNKEL (reference sequence). The CDR3 DNA is TGTGCCAGCAGCCAAGATCCAGCGGGACTAGCGGTACAAGAGACCCAGTACTTC. Translation: CASSQDPAGLAVQETQYF.

This sequence joins TRBV2 and TRBJ1-2; D gene unclear. Trimming pared 2 bases from V and 3 bases from J, leaving 7 bases between. CDR1 SNHLY and CDR2 FYNNEI come from the germline V gene. This CDR3 has 13 residues. CDR3 coding DNA: TGTGCCAGCAGTGAAACGGGGTACTATGGCTACACCTTC. This translates into CASSETGYYGYTF.

This clonotype was counted many times. This chain uses TRBV5-6 with TRBJ2-1; no firm D call. This CDR3 spans 12 amino acids. Trimming took 4 bases from V and 2 from J, leaving 4 bases between them. CDR1 is SGHDT and CDR2 is YYEEEE in the germline V gene. CDR3 in amino acids: CASSQTYNEQFF. DNA of the CDR3: TGTGCCAGCAGCCAAACCTACAATGAGCAGTTCTTC.

This clonotype was observed a few times. This chain uses TRBV28 with TRBJ1-2; D is perhaps TRBD1 (6 bases). The germline CDR1 and CDR2 sequences are MDHEN and SYDVKM. The CDR3 is made up of 15 amino acids. V lost 2 bases to trimming and J lost 5 bases, with 15 bases between them. The CDR3 bases are TGTGCCAGCAGTTTAAGACAGGCGGGTTTATATGGCTACACCTTC. Encoded protein: CASSLRQAGLYGYTF.